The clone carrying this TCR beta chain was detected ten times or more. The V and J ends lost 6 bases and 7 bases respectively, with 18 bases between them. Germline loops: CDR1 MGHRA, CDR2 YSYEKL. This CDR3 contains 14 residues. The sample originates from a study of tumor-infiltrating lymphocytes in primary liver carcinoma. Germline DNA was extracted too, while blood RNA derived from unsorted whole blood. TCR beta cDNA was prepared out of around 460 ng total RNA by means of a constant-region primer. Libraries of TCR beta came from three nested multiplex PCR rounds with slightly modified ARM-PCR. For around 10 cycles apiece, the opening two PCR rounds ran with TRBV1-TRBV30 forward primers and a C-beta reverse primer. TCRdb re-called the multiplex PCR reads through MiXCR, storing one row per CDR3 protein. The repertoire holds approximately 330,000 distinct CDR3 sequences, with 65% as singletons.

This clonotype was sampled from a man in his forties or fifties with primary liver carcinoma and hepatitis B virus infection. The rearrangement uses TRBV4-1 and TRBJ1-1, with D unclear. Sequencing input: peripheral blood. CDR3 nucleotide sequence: TGCGCCAGCAGATCCACAGATGCGGGCCTTGAAGCTTTCTTT. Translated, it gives CASRSTDAGLEAFF.